This T cell receptor (beta chain) was obtained from a study of blood T cell repertoires in COVID-19. As for the study in general: Both acute and convalescent COVID-19 samples were obtained from the United States, Italy and Spain.

Per the study methods: The assay estimated nucleated cells by amplifying reference gene primers. Libraries were prepared by immunoSEQ multiplex PCR; TCRdb keeps only in-frame clonotypes and omits some of them. D and trimming come from the DNA, and the V and J calls and clone size come from that table. The table has around 120,000 clones, around 78% seen once. The V gene lost 4 bases and the J gene lost 2 bases, with 9 bases spanning the gap. The CDR3 spans 14 residues. Germline lookup yields CDR1 SGHTA and CDR2 FQGNSA. The sequence derives from a man in his 70s with acute or convalescent COVID-19. Material for sequencing was peripheral blood. The chain couples TRBV7-2 to TRBJ1-3, with a tentative D call TRBD1 (5 bases). The CDR3 loop is CASSSQVAGNTIYF. CDR3 nucleotides: TGTGCCAGCAGCTCACAGGTGGCTGGAAACACCATATATTTT.